The clone carrying this T cell receptor beta chain was seen at least ten times. What it recognizes is unknown. This record comes from a study of T cells in Graves' hyperthyroidism and ophthalmopathy. Overall study findings and caveats: Stable hyperthyroidism and ophthalmopathy were separated using 13 V-J signatures.

The CDR3 has 15 residues. V was trimmed by 6 bases and J by 4 bases, leaving 19 bases between them. CDR1 ENHRY and CDR2 SYGVKD come from the germline V gene. Graves' hyperthyroidism was deemed stable absent ophthalmopathy progression within 18 months. It was around 11 ml of fresh peripheral blood that supplied the PBMCs. Template material for amplifying TCR beta CDR3 regions consisted of RNA transcripts. The TCR CDR3 first-round RT-PCR relied on the HTBI primer set. TCRdb fed the multiplex PCR reads into MiXCR, producing one record per CDR3 protein. The sample contains 700,000 to 950,000 distinct CDR3 sequences, 30% to 40% of which appear only once.

The TCR comes from a woman aged 40-49 years with Graves' hyperthyroidism. Specimen: blood. This chain joins TRBV10-3 and TRBJ2-7, with TRBD2 as a possible D gene (6 bases). The CDR3 nucleotides read TGTGCCATCAGGAAGGACTACGAAGAGGCTTACGAGCAGTACTTC. Its protein product is CAIRKDYEEAYEQYF.